Listed here are 28 T cell receptor beta chains from one sample, sequenced in a study of PD-L1 blockade in urothelial cancer. Measured with immunoSEQ multiplex PCR; TCRdb has only the in-frame clones, and not every one. The sample lists 100,000 or so clones; around 93% were seen once. The sequencing here drew on PBMCs, taken around atezolizumab (anti-PD-L1) treatment. All receptors come from a woman aged 80 or over with urothelial cancer.

The V gene is TRBV5-1, the J gene TRBJ1-1; 8 bases agree with TRBD1. The CDR3 totals 14 residues. Per germline, CDR1 SGHRS and CDR2 YFSETQ. J lost 2 bases, V lost 7 bases, and 7 bases had no gene match. Here the CDR3 DNA reads TGCGCCAGCTCCCGGACAGGGAGTAACACTGAAGCTTTCTTT. Translated: CASSRTGSNTEAFF.

Here the CDR3 DNA reads TGTGCCAGTAGTATGAGTTCAGGGAGCAATCAGCCCCAGCATTTT. Its translation: CASSMSSGSNQPQHF. The chain carries TRBV19 and TRBJ1-5; possible D gene TRBD1, 5 bases. V was cut by 3 bases and J by 1 base, with 10 bases left in between. Germline V CDR1 and CDR2: LNHDA, SQIVND (reference sequence). This CDR3 spans 15 amino acids.

The gene calls are TRBV9 and TRBJ2-7; D is unclear. Per the germline V gene, CDR1 is SGDLS and CDR2 is YYNGEE. V was pared by 0 bases and J by 2 bases, with 9 bases between. This CDR3 has 14 residues. In DNA form, the CDR3 reads TGTGCCAGCAGCGTAGCTACAGAACCCTACGAGCAGTACTTC. Translating gives CASSVATEPYEQYF.

The genes are TRBV28 and TRBJ1-2; D is unresolved. Trimming removed 6 bases at V and 3 bases at J, with 20 bases between. This CDR3 spans 16 amino acids. Germline V gene lookup returns CDR1 MDHEN and CDR2 SYDVKM. The chain's CDR3 is CASSAGYHNLYYGYTF. The CDR3 nucleotides read TGTGCCAGCAGCGCGGGGTATCATAACTTATACTATGGCTACACCTTC.

The chain combines TRBV30 with TRBJ2-1; TRBD2 agrees at 7 bases. J was trimmed by 2 bases and V by 0 bases; bases with no gene match: 7. From germline, CDR1 is GTSNPN and CDR2 SVGIG (reference sequence). CDR3 length: 16 residues. The DNA for the CDR3 is TGTGCCTGGAGTGTCATCGCTAGCGGACCCTACAATGAGCAGTTCTTC. This translates into CAWSVIASGPYNEQFF.

The V call is TRBV11-2, the J call TRBJ1-1; D is unclear. V shed 2 bases and J shed 1 base, with 11 bases lying between them. CDR1 and CDR2 (germline): SGHAT, FQNNGV. This CDR3 contains 15 residues. The CDR3 nucleotides read TGTGCCAGCAGCTTAAGTCATCGGGGGAACACTGAAGCTTTCTTT. Amino acid sequence: CASSLSHRGNTEAFF.

The chain couples TRBV7-9 to TRBJ1-2, with D uncertain. Germline assignment: CDR1 SEHNR and CDR2 FQNEAQ (reference sequence). The V and J ends lost 2 bases and 2 bases respectively, with 12 bases between them. The CDR3 loop spans 15 amino acids. The CDR3 sequence: CASSLSGTLNYGYTF. For the CDR3, the DNA is TGTGCCAGCAGCTTAAGTGGTACCCTAAACTATGGCTACACCTTC.

This rearrangement joins TRBV6-5 to TRBJ2-1; the match to TRBD2 covers 8 bases. Germline loops: CDR1 MNHEY, CDR2 SVGAGI. Trimming took 4 bases from V and 9 from J; bases not matched to a gene: 8. The CDR3 has 14 amino acids. CDR3 DNA: TGTGCCAGCAGTTTAGCGGGAACGCGCATTGAGCAGTTCTTC. As protein: CASSLAGTRIEQFF.

This chain links TRBV27 with TRBJ1-1; tentatively, D is TRBD1 (5 bases). In germline, CDR1 is MNHEY, CDR2 SMNVEV (reference sequence). V shed 7 bases and J shed 11 bases, with 17 bases lying between them. CDR3 length: 12 amino acids. The CDR3: CASTTVGGEAFF. The CDR3 DNA is TGTGCCAGCACCACCGTCGGGGGGGAGGCTTTCTTT.

The gene calls are TRBV6-6 and TRBJ2-2, with 7 bases lining up with TRBD1. The CDR3 is 14 amino acids. CDR1 is MNHNY, CDR2 SVGAGI, per germline (reference sequence). Losses at the gene ends were 6 bases for V and 6 bases for J; bases not matched to a gene: 7. The CDR3 bases are TGTGCCAGCAGCGTACGACAGGGTCCCGGGGAGCTGTTTTTT. This sequence encodes CASSVRQGPGELFF.

The chain joins TRBV7-8 to TRBJ2-2, with TRBD2 matching 11 bases. The CDR3 loop spans 17 amino acids. The germline CDR1 and CDR2 sequences are SGHVS and FQNEAQ. The J segment lost 3 bases and the V segment lost 5 bases, leaving 8 bases of the junction unmatched. CDR3 DNA: TGTGCCAGCAGCCAGCCACTAGCGGGAGACTACACCGGGGAGCTGTTTTTT. Its protein is CASSQPLAGDYTGELFF.

The chain is built from TRBV28 and TRBJ2-7; possibly TRBD1 for D (5 bases). CDR3 length: 14 amino acids. Germline lookup yields CDR1 MDHEN and CDR2 SYDVKM. V lost 3 bases to trimming and J lost 2 bases, with 11 bases between them. CDR3 loop: CASSFAQGPYEQYF. The CDR3 DNA follows: TGTGCCAGCAGTTTCGCGCAGGGCCCCTACGAGCAGTACTTC.

The V call is TRBV29-1, the J call TRBJ2-7; maybe TRBD1 (6 bases). This CDR3 has 12 amino acids. Germline V gene data show CDR1 as SQVTM and CDR2 as ANQGSEA. The V gene lost 7 bases and the J gene lost 2 bases, with 12 bases spanning the gap. The DNA of the CDR3 is TGCAGCGGCAGGGGCCTTACCTACGAGCAGTACTTC. This encodes CSGRGLTYEQYF.

The chain has TRBV30 and TRBJ2-7; 14 positions agree with TRBD2. CDR1 and CDR2 (germline): GTSNPN, SVGIG (reference sequence). The CDR3 totals 15 residues. The trim removed 6 bases at V and 0 bases at J, leaving 4 bases unmatched. CDR3 region: CACSGTSGSSYEQYF. For the CDR3, the DNA is TGTGCCTGCTCCGGGACTAGCGGGAGCTCCTACGAGCAGTACTTC.

This chain links TRBV18 with TRBJ1-1, with a weak D call TRBD1 (6 bases). The germline V and J ends were trimmed by 2 bases and 0 bases, with 10 bases remaining between them. The CDR3 is 15 residues long. Germline CDR1 is KGHSH and CDR2 is LQKENI. The CDR3 region is CASSPGGSMNTEAFF. The CDR3 DNA is TGTGCCAGCTCACCAGGGGGCTCGATGAACACTGAAGCTTTCTTT.

V gene TRBV5-4 combines with J gene TRBJ2-7, with 10 bases aligning to TRBD1. CDR1 SGHNT and CDR2 YYREEE come from the germline V gene (reference sequence). CDR3 size: 16 residues. Germline trimming cut 0 bases from V and 2 bases from J; bases unmatched to any gene: 5. The CDR3 bases are TGTGCCAGCAGCTTGGGACAGGGGGCCGCTGCCTACGAGCAGTACTTC. Its protein is CASSLGQGAAAYEQYF.

In this sample, this clone turned up once. The chain uses TRBV19 and TRBJ2-1; a weak D match, TRBD2 (6 bases). Trimming shortened V by 5 bases and J by 6 bases, and 14 bases separated the two germline ends. Germline V lookup: CDR1 LNHDA, CDR2 SQIVND (reference sequence). The CDR3 sequence is 14 residues long. The CDR3 region has the DNA TGTGCCAGTAGTCCGACCGGGACTCGCAATGAGCAGTTCTTC. The encoded protein is CASSPTGTRNEQFF.

The chain joins TRBV28 to TRBJ1-2; D is undetermined. Trimming stripped 2 bases from V and 4 bases from J, with 11 bases between. Germline V gene data show CDR1 as MDHEN and CDR2 as SYDVKM. The CDR3 totals 14 residues. CDR3 sequence reads: CASSLQRASYGYTF. CDR3 DNA sequence: TGTGCCAGCAGTTTACAGCGAGCCTCCTATGGCTACACCTTC.

This chain links TRBV28 with TRBJ2-3, with TRBD1 identical over 7 bases. Losses at the gene ends were 2 bases for V and 3 bases for J; bases not matched to a gene: 14. Germline CDR1 reads MDHEN; CDR2 reads SYDVKM. The CDR3 covers 18 residues. The CDR3 DNA follows: TGTGCCAGCAGTTTACTCCTTAGACAGGGTGGTCGTACAGATACGCAGTATTTT. This codes for CASSLLLRQGGRTDTQYF.

This chain connects TRBV18 to TRBJ1-4, with D possibly being TRBD1 (5 bases). The CDR3 spans 12 residues. Germline V gene data show CDR1 as KGHSH and CDR2 as LQKENI. With 4 bases removed from V and 15 bases from J, the gap between germline ends came to 15 bases. Here the CDR3 reads CASSQEAGLMFF. In nucleotides, the CDR3 is TGTGCCAGCTCACAGGAAGCAGGGTTGATGTTTTTT.

The rearrangement uses TRBV7-8 and TRBJ1-4; the D is unclear. V was pared by 5 bases and J by 5 bases, with 12 bases between. The CDR3 is made up of 14 amino acids. Per germline, CDR1 SGHVS and CDR2 FQNEAQ. CDR3 sequence (DNA): TGTGCCAGCAGCACACAGAATATAAATGAAAAACTGTTTTTT. This translates into CASSTQNINEKLFF.

The chain has TRBV4-2 and TRBJ2-7; no firm D call. CDR3 length equals 17 residues. V lost 0 bases to trimming and J lost 4 bases, with 19 bases between them. Germline-derived CDR1 and CDR2 are LGHNA and YNFKEQ. The DNA for the CDR3 is TGTGCCAGCAGCCAAGATCCCATTGGCCCACTAATTTACGAGCAGTACTTC. Translation: CASSQDPIGPLIYEQYF.

J is TRBJ1-2 and V is TRBV19, with 7 bases aligning to TRBD1. Germline lookup yields CDR1 LNHDA and CDR2 SQIVND (reference sequence). Trimming cost V 7 bases and J 3 bases; bases outside gene matches: 2. CDR3 length: 12 amino acids. CDR3 amino acids: CASKTGDYGYTF. CDR3 bases: TGTGCCAGTAAAACAGGGGACTATGGCTACACCTTC.

This clone has ten or more counts. The J gene is TRBJ1-1, the V gene TRBV10-3, with a weak D call TRBD1 (6 bases). With 4 bases removed from V and 5 bases from J, the gap between germline ends came to 14 bases. The germline gives CDR1 ENHRY, CDR2 SYGVKD. This CDR3 has 14 residues. The CDR3 DNA sequence: TGTGCCATCAGTGGAAGGGGGACGTGGACTGAAGCTTTCTTT. Its protein is CAISGRGTWTEAFF.

This clone was observed a single time. The V call is TRBV2, the J call TRBJ1-5; no definite D call. The CDR3 consists of 16 residues. With 7 bases removed from V and 2 bases from J, the gap between germline ends came to 18 bases. CDR1 SNHLY and CDR2 FYNNEI come from the germline V gene. CDR3 coding DNA: TGTGCCAGCAATCGGGGTCGGGTTAATGGCAATCAGCCCCAGCATTTT. Protein sequence: CASNRGRVNGNQPQHF.

V is TRBV19 and J is TRBJ2-1; 8 nucleotides match TRBD2. Germline-derived CDR1 and CDR2 are LNHDA and SQIVND (reference sequence). V was pared by 3 bases and J by 5 bases, with 6 bases of the junction left unmatched. The CDR3 has 15 amino acids. The CDR3 nucleotides are TGTGCCAGTAGTATCCTCCTACTAGCGGACAATGAGCAGTTCTTC. Its translation is CASSILLLADNEQFF.

CDR3 DNA: TGTGCCAGCAGCTTTTTGACAGGGGCCAAAAACATTCAGTACTTC. Protein: CASSFLTGAKNIQYF. The chain has TRBV7-9 and TRBJ2-4, with 7 bases that match TRBD1. In germline, CDR1 is SEHNR, CDR2 FQNEAQ (reference sequence). The ends lost 3 bases at V and 1 base at J; junction bases unmatched: 3. The CDR3 spans 15 residues.

The rearrangement joins TRBV11-2 to TRBJ2-3; TRBD2 matches 9 bases. The germline V gene has CDR1 SGHAT and CDR2 FQNNGV. Trimming at V came to 4 bases and at J to 0 bases, leaving 14 bases not matched to a gene. The CDR3 runs to 19 residues. DNA of the CDR3: TGTGCCAGCAGCTCCCCGGTGGGTAGCGGGAGACCTAGCACAGATACGCAGTATTTT. Amino acid sequence: CASSSPVGSGRPSTDTQYF.